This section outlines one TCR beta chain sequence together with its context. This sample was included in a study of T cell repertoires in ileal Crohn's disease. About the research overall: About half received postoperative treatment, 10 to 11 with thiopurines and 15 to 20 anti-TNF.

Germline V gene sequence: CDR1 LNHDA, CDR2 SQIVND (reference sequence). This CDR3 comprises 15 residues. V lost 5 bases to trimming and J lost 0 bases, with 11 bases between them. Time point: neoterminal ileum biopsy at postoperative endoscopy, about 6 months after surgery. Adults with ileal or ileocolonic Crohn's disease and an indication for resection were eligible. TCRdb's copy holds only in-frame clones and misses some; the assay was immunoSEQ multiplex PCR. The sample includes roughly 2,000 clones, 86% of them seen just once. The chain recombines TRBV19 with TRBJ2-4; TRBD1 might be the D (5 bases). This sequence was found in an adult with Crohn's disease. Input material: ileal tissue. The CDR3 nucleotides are TGTGCCAGTAGTCCGACACAGGAAGCCAAAAACATTCAGTACTTC. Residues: CASSPTQEAKNIQYF. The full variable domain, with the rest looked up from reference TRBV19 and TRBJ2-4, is DGGITQSPKYLFRKEGQNVTLSCEQNLNHDAMYWYRQDPGQGLRLIYYSQIVNDFQKGDIAEGYSVSREKKESFPLTVTSAQKNPTAFYLCASSPTQEAKNIQYFGAGTRLSVL.